Listed below are T cell receptor beta chains from one sample, sequenced in a study of OX40 agonist ivuxolimab in advanced cancers. Profiled with immunoSEQ multiplex PCR; TCRdb holds only in-frame clones, not every one. Among approximately 44,000 clones listed, more than 75% were seen once. The sequences come from CD4+ or CD8+ T cells sorted from blood, collected in a trial of the OX40 agonist ivuxolimab. These receptors were obtained from an adult with an advanced solid tumor such as melanoma, head and neck, liver or kidney cancer. The CDR3 runs from the conserved cysteine through the conserved F or W. The D gene is left open where the match is weak.

TRBV11-2	TRBD1	TRBJ2-7	CASSSRGRAEQYF
TRBV6-1	NA	TRBJ1-1	CASKGQMNTEAFF
TRBV19	TRBD1	TRBJ1-2	CASSSGTGVGGYTF
TRBV14	NA	TRBJ2-7	CASSPPLKGTDEQYF
TRBV28	NA	TRBJ2-2	CASSIIQHTGELFF
TRBV10-3	TRBD2	TRBJ2-4	CAISESVLAGGPTKNIQYF
TRBV19	TRBD1	TRBJ1-6	CASSYGQGNSPLHF
TRBV7-2	NA	TRBJ1-2	CASSRVGGGNYGYTF
TRBV19	TRBD2	TRBJ2-2	CASSSGGGLAGILRDTGELFF
TRBV5-1	NA	TRBJ2-1	CASSLDSFPNEQFF
TRBV5-1	NA	TRBJ2-5	CASSLEGLGQETQYF
TRBV5-8	NA	TRBJ1-2	CASSPGVGQGLGYTF
TRBV7-9	TRBD1	TRBJ1-3	CASSTQGVSGNTIYF
TRBV30	NA	TRBJ1-6	CAWSPQGGGSPLHF
TRBV5-4	NA	TRBJ2-2	CASSLAGRQNTGELFF
TRBV7-2	TRBD2	TRBJ2-5	CASSSTSGRGQYF
TRBV6-4	TRBD1	TRBJ1-2	CASSDSSRDRGLVGYTF
TRBV5-8	TRBD1	TRBJ2-1	CASSYHRGSYNEQFF
TRBV7-2	NA	TRBJ1-5	CASTQGPGYSNQPQHF
TRBV7-2	TRBD2	TRBJ2-7	CASSPPGTSGGLYEQYF
TRBV13	NA	TRBJ1-1	CASSLGWGPGNTEAFF
TRBV30	NA	TRBJ1-6	CAWGRDINSPLHF
TRBV30	NA	TRBJ2-7	CAWSRGSYEQYF
TRBV7-2	NA	TRBJ1-2	CASSPGTTYGYTF